These 31 T cell receptor beta chains were sequenced from one sample in a study of siplizumab effects on memory and regulatory T cells. Their target antigens are unknown. Coculture of the mixed lymphocyte reaction cells took place at 37 degrees C and lasted 6 days. Produced via immunoSEQ multiplex PCR; TCRdb's table is partial and in-frame only. The sample lists 20,000 or so clones, roughly 40% occurring once. The sequenced sample was CFSE-low (dividing) CD4+ T cells sorted from an allogeneic mixed lymphocyte reaction. These receptors were obtained from a human donor in good health; the cells came from an allogeneic mixed lymphocyte reaction. Some clones in this sample may be carry-over from other donors' samples.

V gene TRBV11-3 combines with J gene TRBJ2-1; D is possibly TRBD1 (5 bases). The V and J ends lost 1 base and 1 base respectively, with 14 bases between them. The CDR3 spans 17 residues. Germline V gene sequence: CDR1 SGHNT, CDR2 YENEEA. The CDR3 loop is CASSLVVGPTSYNEQFF. CDR3 bases: TGTGCCAGCAGCTTAGTTGTGGGGCCTACTTCCTACAATGAGCAGTTCTTC.

This chain links TRBV11-2 with TRBJ2-7; possibly TRBD1 or TRBD2 for D (5 bases each). V lost 1 base, J lost 5 bases, and 12 bases lay in between. This CDR3 comprises 14 residues. CDR1 SGHAT and CDR2 FQNNGV come from the germline V gene. DNA of the CDR3: TGTGCCAGCAGCTTAGGCTTCAGGGAGAACGAGCAGTACTTC. It encodes CASSLGFRENEQYF.

A few counts support this clone. The V call is TRBV6-5, the J call TRBJ1-4; 9 bases are shared with TRBD1. CDR3 length: 15 residues. Germline-derived CDR1 and CDR2 are MNHEY and SVGAGI. V shed 4 bases and J 8 bases; nucleotides not matched to a gene: 8. CDR3 loop: CASSSTTGGEEKLFF. The CDR3 DNA is TGTGCCAGCAGTTCCACAACAGGGGGCGAAGAAAAACTGTTTTTT.

This clone is classed as medium-sized (0.01 to 0.1%). The chain joins TRBV7-9 to TRBJ1-1; 10 bases are a match to TRBD1. Germline V gene data show CDR1 as SEHNR and CDR2 as FQNEAQ (reference sequence). The trim removed 4 bases at V and 8 bases at J, leaving 7 bases unmatched. This CDR3 is built from 14 residues. The CDR3 coding sequence is TGTGCCAGCAGCTACTCCGACAGGGGGCGAGAAGCTTTCTTT. As protein: CASSYSDRGREAFF.

The chain employs TRBV29-1 and TRBJ1-5; 7 bases align to TRBD1. This CDR3 comprises 14 residues. Trimming removed 4 bases from V and 4 bases from J; junction bases left unmatched: 7. The germline CDR1 and CDR2 sequences are SQVTM and ANQGSEA. CDR3 residues: CSVVRDSFNQPQHF. The CDR3, as DNA: TGCAGCGTTGTCCGGGACAGCTTTAATCAGCCCCAGCATTTT.

The table lists this clone with a count of one. V gene TRBV7-2 combines with J gene TRBJ2-7, with 9 bases matching TRBD1. The junction had 9 bases not matched to a gene; V was cut back by 5 bases and J by 7 bases. This CDR3 has 14 amino acids. The germline V gene encodes CDR1 SGHTA and CDR2 FQGNSA. This CDR3 reads CASSQGRTGEEQYF. The CDR3, as DNA: TGTGCCAGCAGCCAAGGTCGGACAGGGGAAGAGCAGTACTTC.

In this sample, this clone turned up a few times. This chain links TRBV5-4 with TRBJ2-1; D unclear. This CDR3 is 15 amino acids long. Trimming removed 2 bases from V and 3 bases from J, with 12 bases in between. The V gene's germline CDR1 is SGHNT and CDR2 YYREEE (reference sequence). CDR3 sequence: CASSLGQLSYNEQFF. The CDR3, as DNA: TGTGCCAGCAGCTTAGGCCAGTTGAGCTACAATGAGCAGTTCTTC.

This clone was counted a few times. V and J are TRBV7-9 and TRBJ2-7; TRBD2 is a possible D gene (7 bases). The CDR3 has 15 amino acids. Per germline, CDR1 SEHNR and CDR2 FQNEAQ (reference sequence). V lost 5 bases and J lost 5, with 19 bases in between. The CDR3 here is CASSLAGAVVHEQYF. CDR3 in DNA: TGTGCCAGCAGCCTGGCGGGGGCCGTTGTCCACGAGCAGTACTTC.

This clone was detected once. The J gene is TRBJ2-6, the V gene TRBV22-1; the table assigns TRBD2, which was not confirmed against the DNA. TRBV22-1 is designated a pseudogene. This CDR3 is 16 amino acids long. This CDR3 is CPGRLSEQSRANVLTF. CDR3 sequence (DNA): TGTCCTGGGAGGTTGAGCGAACAAAGTCGGGCCAACGTCCTGACTTTC.

By share of the sample, this clone is medium-sized (0.01 to 0.1%). CDR3 bases: TGTGCCAGCAGCTCACGGGGGGGGACTCAGCCCCAGCATTTT. Its protein is CASSSRGGTQPQHF. The J gene is TRBJ1-5, the V gene TRBV7-2, with D perhaps TRBD1 (5 bases). This CDR3 spans 14 amino acids. Trimming stripped 4 bases from V and 6 bases from J, with 13 bases between. Germline V gene data show CDR1 as SGHTA and CDR2 as FQGNSA.

This clone qualifies as medium-sized (0.01 to 0.1%). This sequence joins TRBV2 and TRBJ1-5; a weak D match, TRBD1 (5 bases). The CDR3 spans 14 residues. Germline values: CDR1 SNHLY, CDR2 FYNNEI. Trimming took off 3 bases at V and 4 bases at J, with 10 bases between the two ends. CDR3 protein: CASSEVWGNQPQHF. The CDR3 region has the DNA TGTGCCAGCAGTGAGGTTTGGGGGAATCAGCCCCAGCATTTT.

The chain links TRBV19 to TRBJ1-2; no definite D call. Deletions cut 2 bases from V and 4 bases from J, with 8 bases between. The germline V gene encodes CDR1 LNHDA and CDR2 SQIVND (reference sequence). The length of the CDR3 is 13 residues. CDR3 bases: TGTGCCAGTAGTATACGGAATTTCTATGGCTACACCTTC. Amino acid sequence: CASSIRNFYGYTF.

This rearrangement joins TRBV18 to TRBJ1-4, with D perhaps matching TRBD1 (5 bases). The germline CDR1 and CDR2 sequences are KGHSH and LQKENI. Between the trimmed V and J ends, which lost 2 bases and 6 bases, there was a span of 16 bases. CDR3 length: 16 residues. CDR3 in DNA: TGTGCCAGCTCACCAAATCAGGGTAATCGCGATGAAAAACTGTTTTTT. This translates into CASSPNQGNRDEKLFF.

The chain combines TRBV19 with TRBJ1-1, with D possibly matching TRBD1 (5 bases). Germline values: CDR1 LNHDA, CDR2 SQIVND (reference sequence). The CDR3 sequence is 12 residues long. The chain's CDR3 is CTIGEWGTEAFF. The CDR3 nucleotides read TGTACCATAGGGGAATGGGGCACTGAAGCTTTCTTT. The variable domain in full, completed from reference TRBV19 and TRBJ1-1, reads DGGITQSPKYLFRKEGQNVTLSCEQNLNHDAMYWYRQDPGQGLRLIYYSQIVNDFQKGDIAEGYSVSREKKESFPLTVTSAQKNPTAFYLCTIGEWGTEAFFGQGTRLTVV.

This chain connects TRBV11-2 to TRBJ2-1; D unclear. This CDR3 has 12 amino acids. In germline, CDR1 is SGHAT, CDR2 FQNNGV. V was clipped by 1 base and J by 6 bases, with 4 bases between them. The CDR3 loop reads CASSLAGNEQFF. The CDR3, as DNA: TGTGCCAGCAGCTTAGCGGGCAATGAGCAGTTCTTC.

Only a few counts were recorded for this clone. The rearrangement links TRBV5-1 to TRBJ2-3, with a possible D match to TRBD1 (5 bases). Germline V gene lookup returns CDR1 SGHRS and CDR2 YFSETQ. This CDR3 has 16 amino acids. Trimming removed 3 bases at V and 0 bases at J, with 14 bases between. CDR3 in amino acids: CASSWGGHPSTDTQYF. The CDR3 nucleotides read TGCGCCAGCAGCTGGGGCGGCCACCCCAGCACAGATACGCAGTATTTT. Combining the CDR3 with reference TRBV5-1 and TRBJ2-3 gives the whole variable domain KAGVTQTPRYLIKTRGQQVTLSCSPISGHRSVSWYQQTPGQGLQFLFEYFSETQRNKGNFPGRFSGRQFSNSRSEMNVSTLELGDSALYLCASSWGGHPSTDTQYFGPGTRLTVL.

This clone is categorized as medium-sized. CDR3 protein: CASSGDRVYYEQYF. In DNA, the CDR3 is TGTGCCAGCAGCGGAGACAGGGTCTACTACGAGCAGTACTTC. The V call is TRBV11-2, the J call TRBJ2-7; 7 bases map to TRBD1. V lost 5 bases to trimming and J lost 3 bases; unmatched junction nucleotides: 7. CDR1 and CDR2 from the germline V gene are SGHAT and FQNNGV. This CDR3 has 14 residues.

This clone has just a few counts. One junction end disagrees with the germline gene, perhaps due to a read error. The V call is TRBV19, the J call TRBJ2-7, with D perhaps matching TRBD2 (6 bases). CDR1 and CDR2 (germline): LNHDA, SQIVND (reference sequence). The CDR3 has 15 residues. This CDR3 reads CASSIRLVGSFEQYF. DNA of the CDR3: TGTGCCAGTAGTATCAGACTAGTGGGATCCTTCGAGCAGTACTTC.

J is TRBJ2-2 and V is TRBV5-6; D is ambiguous. Trimming stripped 0 bases from V and 2 bases from J, with 14 bases between. In germline, CDR1 is SGHDT, CDR2 YYEEEE. This CDR3 is built from 17 residues. CDR3 sequence reads: CASSLDWRRRNTGELFF. DNA for the CDR3: TGTGCCAGCAGCTTGGATTGGCGGCGGAGAAACACCGGGGAGCTGTTTTTT.

The chain recombines TRBV5-1 with TRBJ1-1; 8 bases fit TRBD1. The CDR3 extends over 16 amino acids. The junction had 14 bases not matched to a gene; V was cut back by 3 bases and J by 7 bases. The germline gives CDR1 SGHRS, CDR2 YFSETQ. DNA of the CDR3: TGCGCCAGCAGCTATCGAACTACAGGGGGAATCGGTGAAGCTTTCTTT. Translation: CASSYRTTGGIGEAFF. Drawing the rest from reference TRBV5-1 and TRBJ1-1, the complete variable domain is KAGVTQTPRYLIKTRGQQVTLSCSPISGHRSVSWYQQTPGQGLQFLFEYFSETQRNKGNFPGRFSGRQFSNSRSEMNVSTLELGDSALYLCASSYRTTGGIGEAFFGQGTRLTVV.

The chain links TRBV20-1 to TRBJ2-1; D might be TRBD2 (6 bases). In germline, CDR1 is DFQATT, CDR2 SNEGSKA (reference sequence). Trimming stripped 8 bases from V and 6 bases from J, with 11 bases between. The CDR3 sequence is 11 residues long. This CDR3 is CSIGRGNEQFF. CDR3 coding DNA: TGCAGTATCGGGCGGGGCAATGAGCAGTTCTTC.

The gene calls are TRBV29-1 and TRBJ1-4, with D maybe TRBD1 (5 bases). V was trimmed by 7 bases and J by 7 bases, leaving 7 bases between them. Looked up from germline, CDR1 is SQVTM and CDR2 is ANQGSEA. The CDR3 contains 10 residues. The CDR3 sequence is CSGGSEKLFF. CDR3 bases: TGCAGCGGGGGGAGTGAAAAACTGTTTTTT.

As regards this clone: Because the CDR3's place on the DNA is in doubt, the DNA is left out and the CDR3 is given as listed by TCRdb. V usage is TRBV12-1 and J usage is TRBJ2-1; TRBD2 is the table's D call and was not checked against the DNA. TRBV12-1 corresponds to a pseudogene. Counting both end residues, the CDR3 totals 16 amino acids. The CDR3 loop reads CASGPLVGEGINEQFF.

This clone turned up a few times. This chain joins TRBV5-1 and TRBJ1-1; D might be TRBD1 (6 bases). CDR1 SGHRS and CDR2 YFSETQ come from the germline V gene. The V end lost 0 bases, the J end lost 2 bases, and 11 bases lay between the germline ends. The CDR3 sequence is 15 residues long. In nucleotides, the CDR3 is TGCGCCAGCAGCTTGGAAAGGACAGTCAACACTGAAGCTTTCTTT. It codes for CASSLERTVNTEAFF.

This clone has only a few counts. The CDR3 loop reads CASRPQGARHGYTF. The CDR3 DNA is TGTGCCAGCAGGCCCCAGGGGGCGCGTCATGGCTACACCTTC. The J gene is TRBJ1-2, the V gene TRBV6-5; 8 positions match TRBD1. Germline V CDR1 and CDR2: MNHEY, SVGAGI. The CDR3 length is 14 residues. V shed 6 bases, J shed 6 bases, and the junction held 9 bases outside the gene matches.

The chain joins TRBV29-1 to TRBJ1-1; TRBD1 matches 11 bases. This CDR3 comprises 16 residues. Germline V gene lookup returns CDR1 SQVTM and CDR2 ANQGSEA. V dropped 6 bases and J dropped 10; count of bases not matched to a gene: 19. The CDR3 sequence: CSVTVPGQGGHGRAFF. In DNA, the CDR3 is TGCAGCGTCACAGTCCCGGGACAGGGGGGTCATGGTAGAGCTTTCTTT.

This clone was detected only a few times. The rearrangement joins TRBV18 to TRBJ2-5; TRBD1 agrees at 9 bases. This CDR3 contains 14 residues. Germline V gene sequence: CDR1 KGHSH, CDR2 LQKENI. With V trimmed by 3 bases and J by 5 bases, 4 bases remained unmatched. The DNA of the CDR3 is TGTGCCAGCTCACCCCTCGGGACAGGGGAGACCCAGTACTTC. Translating it yields CASSPLGTGETQYF.

This clone is termed medium-sized (0.01 to 0.1%). This chain connects TRBV7-3 to TRBJ1-3; perhaps TRBD1 as D (6 bases). Germline V gene data show CDR1 as SGHTA and CDR2 as FQGTGA. This CDR3 is 14 amino acids long. The V gene lost 3 bases and the J gene lost 2 bases, with 8 bases spanning the gap. The CDR3 loop reads CASSFGGPGNTIYF. The CDR3 nucleotides are TGTGCCAGCAGCTTCGGGGGCCCTGGAAACACCATATATTTT. Drawing the rest from reference TRBV7-3 and TRBJ1-3, the complete variable domain is GAGVSQTPSNKVTEKGKYVELRCDPISGHTALYWYRQSLGQGPEFLIYFQGTGAADDSGLPNDRFFAVRPEGSVSTLKIQRTERGDSAVYLCASSFGGPGNTIYFGEGSWLTVV.

J is TRBJ1-2 and V is TRBV6-1; tentatively, D is TRBD1 (5 bases). Germline-derived CDR1 and CDR2 are MNHNS and SASEGT. This CDR3 has 13 amino acids. Between the trimmed V and J ends, which lost 2 bases and 9 bases, there was a span of 13 bases. CDR3: CASSENPQGSYTF. CDR3 coding DNA: TGTGCCAGCAGTGAAAACCCGCAGGGTAGCTACACCTTC.

The chain couples TRBV6-1 to TRBJ1-5; 10 nucleotides align to TRBD1. This CDR3 is 14 amino acids long. The V gene end was trimmed by 5 bases and the J gene end by 6 bases; junction bases not matched to a gene: 4. CDR1 and CDR2 from the germline V gene are MNHNS and SASEGT. The CDR3 bases are TGTGCCAGCAGTAATGACAGGGGGCGTCAGCCCCAGCATTTT. Its protein product is CASSNDRGRQPQHF.

The J gene is TRBJ1-1, the V gene TRBV18, with D unresolved. The germline V gene encodes CDR1 KGHSH and CDR2 LQKENI. V lost 2 bases and J 2 bases, leaving 12 bases between the germline ends. This CDR3 contains 15 residues. Here the CDR3 DNA reads TGTGCCAGCTCACCAGTGGCAGTTAGAAACACTGAAGCTTTCTTT. This gives the protein CASSPVAVRNTEAFF. The full variable domain, completed using reference TRBV18 and TRBJ1-1, is NAGVMQNPRHLVRRRGQEARLRCSPMKGHSHVYWYRQLPEEGLKFMVYLQKENIIDESGMPKERFSAEFPKEGPSILRIQQVVRGDSAAYFCASSPVAVRNTEAFFGQGTRLTVV.